This T cell receptor (beta chain) was recovered during a study of blood T cell repertoires in COVID-19. The CDR3 extends over 15 amino acids. The V gene's germline CDR1 is LGHNA and CDR2 YSLEER. V lost 2 bases, J lost 8 bases, and 6 bases stayed unmatched. In the authors' methods: Reference gene primer amplification gave estimated nucleated cell counts. Profiled with immunoSEQ multiplex PCR; TCRdb holds only in-frame clones, not every one. V, J and clone size were drawn from that table, and D and trimming were deduced from the DNA. Here the sample spans just under 350,000 clones, around 87% being singletons. Patients at the Seattle site were enrolled during active infection and followed longitudinally.

The sequence came from a woman aged 50 to 60 with COVID-19, enrolled during active disease. Input material: peripheral blood. The chain is built from TRBV4-3 and TRBJ1-4; the match to TRBD1 covers 9 bases. For the CDR3, the DNA is TGCGCCAGCAGCCAAACGGGACAGGGTGGAGAAAAACTGTTTTTT. It encodes CASSQTGQGGEKLFF.